This T cell receptor (beta chain) appears in the sequencing data of a study of CD8 T cells in ankylosing spondylitis. 5'-RACE, quantitative and with molecular barcodes, yielded the TCR beta libraries. Each CDR3 protein gets one entry after TCRdb re-called the 5' RACE reads with MiXCR. Of roughly 250,000 distinct CDR3 sequences listed, 8% to 11% are singletons. The length of the CDR3 is 14 residues. CDR1 DFQATT and CDR2 SNEGSKA come from the germline V gene (reference sequence). Trimming at V came to 1 base and at J to 6 bases, leaving 3 bases not matched to a gene. Ten or more counts support this clonotype.

The sample comprised blood, either unsorted or a sorted T cell fraction (not recorded which). This clonotype was obtained from a male donor with ankylosing spondylitis or in good health (not recorded which). This chain connects TRBV20-1 to TRBJ2-1; 10 positions match TRBD2. The CDR3 sequence is CSARGLAGGNEQFF. In DNA form, the CDR3 reads TGCAGTGCTAGAGGTTTAGCGGGAGGCAATGAGCAGTTCTTC.